This TCR beta chain was sequenced for a study of response to subunit inactivated influenza vaccine. The CDR3 runs 14 residues. Trimming took 4 bases from V and 3 from J; bases not matched to a gene: 5. Germline lookup yields CDR1 SGHTA and CDR2 FQGNSA. A word on this clonotype: Its antigen is as yet unknown.

TCRdb re-called the RT-PCR reads with MiXCR, one entry per CDR3 protein. The table lists 590,000 or so distinct CDR3 sequences, around 13% of them singletons. Study observations and caveats: That few new T cells are recruited by each seasonal influenza vaccination was the authors' suggestion.

The sample in question was PBMCs from blood, obtained about 14 days before vaccination. The sequence was collected from a man aged 50-60 years who received an inactivated influenza vaccine. V is TRBV7-2 and J is TRBJ2-7, with TRBD2 matching over 8 bases. CDR3 coding DNA: TGTGCCAGCAGCTCCGGGACTAGAGGCTACGAGCAGTACTTC. Translated, it gives CASSSGTRGYEQYF.